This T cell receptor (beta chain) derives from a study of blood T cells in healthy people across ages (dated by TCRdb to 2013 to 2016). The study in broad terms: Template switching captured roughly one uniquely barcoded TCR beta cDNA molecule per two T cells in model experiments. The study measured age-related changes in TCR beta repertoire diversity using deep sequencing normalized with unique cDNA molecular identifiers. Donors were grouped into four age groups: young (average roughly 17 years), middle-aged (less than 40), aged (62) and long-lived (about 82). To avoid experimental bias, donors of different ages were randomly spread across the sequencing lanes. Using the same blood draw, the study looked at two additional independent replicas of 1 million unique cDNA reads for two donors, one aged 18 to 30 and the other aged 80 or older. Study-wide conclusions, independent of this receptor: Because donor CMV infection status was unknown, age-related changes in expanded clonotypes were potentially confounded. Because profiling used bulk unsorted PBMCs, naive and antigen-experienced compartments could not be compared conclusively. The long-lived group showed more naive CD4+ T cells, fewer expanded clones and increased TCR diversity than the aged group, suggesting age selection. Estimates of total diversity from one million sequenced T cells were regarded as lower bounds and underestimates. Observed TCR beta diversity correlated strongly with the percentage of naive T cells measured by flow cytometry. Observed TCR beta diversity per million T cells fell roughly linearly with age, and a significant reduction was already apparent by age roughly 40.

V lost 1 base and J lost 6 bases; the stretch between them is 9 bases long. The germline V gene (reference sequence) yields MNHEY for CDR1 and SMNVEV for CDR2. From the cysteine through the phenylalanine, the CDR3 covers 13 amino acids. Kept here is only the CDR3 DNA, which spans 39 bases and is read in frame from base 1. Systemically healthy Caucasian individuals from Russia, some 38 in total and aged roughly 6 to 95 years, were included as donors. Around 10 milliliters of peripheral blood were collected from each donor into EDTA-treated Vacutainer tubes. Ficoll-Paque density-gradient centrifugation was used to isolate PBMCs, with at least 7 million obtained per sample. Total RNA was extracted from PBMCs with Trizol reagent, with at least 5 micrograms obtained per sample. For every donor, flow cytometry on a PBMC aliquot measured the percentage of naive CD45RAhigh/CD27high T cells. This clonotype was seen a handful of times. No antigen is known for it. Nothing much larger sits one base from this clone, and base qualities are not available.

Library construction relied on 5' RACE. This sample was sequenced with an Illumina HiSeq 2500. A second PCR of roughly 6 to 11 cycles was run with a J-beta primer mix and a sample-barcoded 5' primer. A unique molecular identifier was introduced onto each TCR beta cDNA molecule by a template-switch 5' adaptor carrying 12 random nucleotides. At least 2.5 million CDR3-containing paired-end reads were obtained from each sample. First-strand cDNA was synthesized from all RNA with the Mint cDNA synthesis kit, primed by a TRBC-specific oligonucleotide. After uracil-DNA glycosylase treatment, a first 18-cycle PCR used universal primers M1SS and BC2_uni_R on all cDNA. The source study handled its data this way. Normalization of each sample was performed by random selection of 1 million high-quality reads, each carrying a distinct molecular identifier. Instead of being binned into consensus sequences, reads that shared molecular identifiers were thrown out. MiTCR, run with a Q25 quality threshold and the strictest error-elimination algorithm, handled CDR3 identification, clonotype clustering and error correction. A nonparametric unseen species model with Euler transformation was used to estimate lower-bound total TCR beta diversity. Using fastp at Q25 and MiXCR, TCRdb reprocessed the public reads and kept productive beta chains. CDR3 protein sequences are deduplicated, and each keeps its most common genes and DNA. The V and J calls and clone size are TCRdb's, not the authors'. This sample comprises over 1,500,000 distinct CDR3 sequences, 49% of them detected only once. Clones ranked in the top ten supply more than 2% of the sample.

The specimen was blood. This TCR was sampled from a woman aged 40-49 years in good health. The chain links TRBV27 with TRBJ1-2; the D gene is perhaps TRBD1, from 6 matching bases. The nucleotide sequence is TGTGCCAGCAGTTTATTAGGGGGGGATGGCTACACCTTC. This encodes CASSLLGGDGYTF.